The T cell receptor beta chain described here comes from a study of cytomegalovirus exposure and HLA in healthy donors (dated by TCRdb to the late 2010s). Study-level background: In an earlier analysis of fewer than 750 of the donors, approximately 260 Gb of sequence data and 100 million or so unique TCR beta sequences from about 190 million T cells were reported. Approximately 310 gigabases of sequencing data and approximately 85 million unique TCR sequences were included in an early release covering roughly 600 HLA-typed donors. Of the roughly 410 genotyped donors, 65% to 90% were placed in the genetic ancestry cluster associated with self-reported Caucasian donors. The aim of the study was to test whether cataloging public T cell receptors could identify signatures of past pathogen exposure. The study profiled the T cell repertoires of 550 to 700 subjects by immunosequencing and related them to cytomegalovirus serostatus. In addition to the first cohort of about 650 subjects, a separate validation cohort of under 150 different subjects was used. High-throughput TCR immunosequencing, statistical association of individual TCRs with disease status, and machine learning were combined to predict cytomegalovirus infection status. In a later analysis, previously published TCR beta repertoires from 550 to 750 donors were re-analyzed and high-resolution HLA genotyping was added so that TCR occurrence patterns could be studied. The later analysis used no new phenotypic data to find candidate immune exposures, relying instead on TCR beta sequences and their occurrence across donors. To decide whether each TCR beta V gene segment behaved as functional or pseudogenic, an earlier analysis of nearly 600 of the donors relied on high-throughput TCR beta sequencing. Alongside the repertoire data, information on donor age, sex, ethnicity and CMV serostatus was compiled. In a later genetic analysis, genome-wide SNP genotypes for 398 of the 666 donors were used, and that subset was treated as a discovery cohort. Every discovery cohort repertoire had been produced on one sequencing platform. HLA typing included class I and class II loci at four-digit resolution. The number of typed donors differed by locus: roughly 629-640 for A, B, C, DRB1 and DQB1; 500 to 550 for DQA1; fewer than 610 for DPA1; and 450 to 480 for DPB1. Because of strong linkage in the cohort, roughly 5 DR-DQ haplotypes were treated as single units for association and clustering. Among some 410 genotyped donors of the cohort, an average of approximately 220,000 unique TCR beta nucleotide sequences was sequenced per donor, of which about 19% were non-productive.

What the authors observed across the whole study: According to the authors, the approach could potentially be generalized to other disease states and immunological phenotypes. Because counts were too low, approximately 18 rarely observed V segments, including chromosome 9 orphons, were excluded from the earlier analysis of around 640 of the donors. A later genetic analysis associated a missense DCLRE1C variant with V-gene and J-gene trimming of TCR beta chains, and an independent cohort replicated the association. Broadly in line with IMGT annotations, most TCR beta V segments showed up in productive rearrangements about 90% or about 30% of the time in an earlier analysis of approximately 600 of the donors. In a later analysis, HLA-associated TCR beta chains were found to be more clonally expanded and to have lower generation probabilities than equally common non-associated chains. A later analysis found that TCR association rates varied across HLA loci, with DRB1 alleles showing the most associated TCRs and HLA-C alleles the fewest. A group of highly shared sequence variants was considered likely to be a technical artifact of the sequencing pipeline. A further reported finding was that TCR beta sequences accurately predicted the HLA-A and HLA-B alleles for most subjects in the first cohort. In a later analysis, most CMV-associated TCR beta chains were found to appear HLA-restricted, with HLA associations seemingly driven largely by CMV exposure. In vitro tests confirmed that a few of the cytomegalovirus-associated TCR beta chains recognize cytomegalovirus antigens. Linkage disequilibrium might explain the correlated functional status among segregating V segments, but an unknown experimental factor could not be ruled out. Cytomegalovirus status was reported to be diagnosed by the classifier with high specificity and sensitivity in both the original and validation cohorts. When HLA alleles, especially DR and DQ, strongly co-occurred, attributing TCR associations to individual alleles was difficult. Because some donors lacked HLA typing at each locus, the association tests relied only on the typed subset. At a false discovery rate of 0.05, a later analysis linked about 16,000 TCR beta sequences to specific HLA alleles. In the study, approximately 160 TCR beta chains were listed as associated with cytomegalovirus. According to a later analysis, parvovirus B19, influenza, CMV and Epstein-Barr virus appeared linked to several top co-occurrence clusters. Only TCR beta chains were sequenced in this cohort, and the absence of alpha or paired-chain data limited detectable features. Most TCR sequences were seen in very few donors, while some public TCRs were found in many individuals. Sequencing depth was assumed to be roughly uniform across donors in the presence/absence analyses, though that assumption may not hold. In a later genetic analysis, fewer N-insertions in productive TCRs were reported among donors in an Asian-associated ancestry cluster than the roughly 700-donor mean. CMV serostatus was the only immune exposure information available for the cohort.

This clone showed up many times. Its cognate antigen has yet to be identified. No clone much larger than this one lies a single base away; base qualities are absent. The cohort comprised 666 healthy bone marrow donors. Cohort members were all nominally healthy when sampled, although unrecorded immune exposures were likely present. The donor was CMV seronegative and was included in the group of a few hundred seronegative cohort members. Every donor gave a peripheral blood sample, and the peripheral blood mononuclear cells from that sample were used for TCR beta sequencing. Genomic DNA was extracted from the blood cell samples with the Qiagen DNeasy Blood Extraction Kit. The library was built by means of the immunoSEQ multiplex PCR assay. The multiplex PCR relied on a mix of 60 forward primers for TCR Vbeta segments and 13 reverse primers for TCR Jbeta segments. Amplification of the CDR3 region of rearranged TCR beta genes was performed with a multiplex PCR assay on genomic DNA. On the Illumina HiSeq System, the amplified TCR beta libraries were sequenced as 87-base-pair reads. In the original analysis: In a later analysis, 70 million to 95 million unique TCR beta chains were counted across the roughly 670 repertoires, and around 10 million of these chains were shared by at least two donors. Raw reads were error-corrected and collapsed into unique sequences with a nearest-neighbor algorithm that merged closely related sequences to remove PCR and sequencing errors. Alignment of CDR3 sequences to IMGT reference sequences was used to assign V, D and J gene segments. For a sequence to be retained, a match of at least six nucleotides to both a V gene segment and a J gene segment was required. A rearrangement was called productive if the CDR3 had no stop codons and remained in frame with V and J, and every other rearrangement was called non-productive. CDR3 was defined by IMGT convention, running from the second conserved V-encoded cysteine to the conserved J-encoded phenylalanine. The earlier analysis of a few hundred of the donors excluded any sequence lacking an unambiguous match to a single V gene segment. An earlier analysis of approximately 590 of the donors classified V segments as functional when productive rearrangements were above 56.7% and as segregating when the standard deviation between donors was above 5%. A statistical classification framework was developed to diagnose cytomegalovirus status using the catalog of TCR beta chain sequences. V and J gene assignment, in a later analysis, came from comparing TCR nucleotide sequences with IMGT/GENE-DB human TR gene sequences. In a later analysis, CDR3 sequences and most-parsimonious VDJ recombination scenarios were assigned using the TCRdist pipeline. In a later analysis, each TCR beta chain was defined by its CDR3 amino acid sequence together with its V-gene family, and reads without a unique V-gene family were excluded. As a way to deal with suspected cross-contamination and a sequencing artifact, a later analysis dropped nearly 600 nucleotide sequences that were highly shared and had low generation probability. For each public chain, a later analysis derived a clonal expansion index from normalized ranks of inferred template counts within each repertoire. Generation probabilities in a later analysis came from a VDJ recombination model fitted to out-of-frame rearrangements, and those results were checked against IGoR. In a later analysis, hypergeometric tests were used to score TCR-TCR, TCR-HLA and TCR-CMV co-occurrence, with a repertoire-size bias correction applied to TCR pairs. False discovery rates were estimated in a later analysis by permuting HLA or CMV assignments 20 times. In a later analysis, co-occurring TCRs were grouped using DBSCAN, and TCRdist sequence similarity was added for clustering within HLA-allele-positive subsets. Repertoires with fewer than 30,000 or more than 120,000 public chains were left out of co-occurrence clustering, as were about 5 repertoires with anomalous nucleotide sharing. This is the immuneACCESS table as TCRdb keeps it, with only in-frame sequences that have V and J called. A part of the clones is gone; compared with another copy, unresolved V genes explain less than half, and the rest is unexplained. The V and J calls and clone size come from that table; D and trimming were worked out from the DNA. Recorded for this sample are about 37,000 clones; around 69% of them occurred a single time. The ten most abundant clones make up 6.3% of the sample.

The TCR originated in a man aged 25-40 years in good health and CMV-seronegative. Source material: PBMCs.

Read as DNA, the sequence is TGTGCCAGCAGCCCTCAGTTGACAGGGGGATTGGGGGATGAGCAGTTCTTC. Its protein reads: CASSPQLTGGLGDEQFF. In this chain, TRBV11-2 is recombined with TRBJ2-1, and 9 junctional nucleotides match TRBD1. The germline V gene specifies SGHAT as CDR1 and FQNNGV as CDR2. Including the terminal cysteine and phenylalanine, the CDR3 comprises 17 residues. The read is trimmed to its CDR3 DNA, 51 bases read in frame from base 1. Trimming accounts for 5 bases at V and 8 bases at J, while the number of junction bases matched to no gene is 16.